These 20 T cell receptor beta chains originate from one sample sequenced in a study of graft-versus-host responses after intestinal transplantation. Libraries were prepared by immunoSEQ multiplex PCR; TCRdb keeps only in-frame clonotypes and omits some of them. There are roughly 36,000 clones in the sample; roughly 87% occur only once, and around 3.2% lies in the top ten. The material was PBMCs, obtained roughly 34 months after transplant. The receptor set was obtained from a human patient who received an intestinal transplant, so some T cells may come from the graft donor.

The chain is built from TRBV4-2 and TRBJ2-7; D uncertain. The CDR3 spans 15 residues. Germline lookup yields CDR1 LGHNA and CDR2 YNFKEQ. Trimming pared 0 bases from V and 3 bases from J, leaving 12 bases between. CDR3 coding DNA: TGTGCCAGCAGCCAAGATCTTGACTCCTACTACGAGCAGTACTTC. Protein product: CASSQDLDSYYEQYF.

This clone was picked up a small number of times. The chain links TRBV5-4 to TRBJ2-1, with D possibly matching TRBD2 (7 bases). Looked up from germline, CDR1 is SGHNT and CDR2 is YYREEE (reference sequence). V lost 5 bases, J lost 3 bases, and 15 bases lay in between. The CDR3 totals 15 residues. Here the CDR3 reads CASRAERDNYNEQFF. The CDR3 DNA sequence: TGTGCCAGCAGAGCCGAGCGGGACAACTACAATGAGCAGTTCTTC.

The chain combines TRBV6-1 with TRBJ1-4; 8 bases are shared with TRBD1. CDR1 is MNHNS and CDR2 is SASEGT in the germline V gene. This CDR3 is built from 18 residues. The J segment lost 0 bases and the V segment lost 3 bases, leaving 9 bases of the junction unmatched. The CDR3 sequence is CASSDPLMTGATNEKLFF. In DNA form, the CDR3 reads TGTGCCAGCAGTGATCCTCTCATGACAGGGGCAACTAATGAAAAACTGTTTTTT.

This clone has more than one count but fewer than ten. The V gene is TRBV5-4, the J gene TRBJ2-5; no firm D call. V was shortened by 1 base and J by 4 bases, with 8 bases between the two germline ends. The CDR3 is made up of 13 amino acids. Germline CDR1 reads SGHNT; CDR2 reads YYREEE (reference sequence). In nucleotides, the CDR3 is TGTGCCAGCAGCTTGCAAATGCGAGAGACCCAGTACTTC. Translation gives CASSLQMRETQYF.

The chain employs TRBV9 and TRBJ2-7, with 8 bases identical to TRBD2. From germline, CDR1 is SGDLS and CDR2 YYNGEE. V shed 0 bases and J 5 bases; nucleotides not matched to a gene: 4. This CDR3 contains 14 residues. Written as DNA, the CDR3 is TGTGCCAGCAGCGTAGCAGCGGGAGTAAACGAGCAGTACTTC. Translated: CASSVAAGVNEQYF.

CDR3 amino acids: CASSVAGSYTDTQYF. For the CDR3, the DNA is TGTGCCAGCAGCGTAGCGGGCAGCTACACAGATACGCAGTATTTT. The chain joins TRBV9 to TRBJ2-3, with unresolved D. With 0 bases removed from V and 2 bases from J, the gap between germline ends came to 10 bases. The CDR3 has 15 residues. Germline-derived CDR1 and CDR2 are SGDLS and YYNGEE.

The V and J genes are TRBV15 and TRBJ2-5; 14 positions match TRBD2. Germline CDR1 LNHNV, CDR2 YYDKDF (reference sequence). This CDR3 spans 15 amino acids. With V trimmed by 3 bases and J by 6 bases, 3 bases remained unmatched. CDR3 nucleotide sequence: TGTGCCACCAGCAGGGGGACTAGCGGGGGTAAGACCCAGTACTTC. This codes for CATSRGTSGGKTQYF. The full variable domain, completed using reference TRBV15 and TRBJ2-5, is DAMVIQNPRYQVTQFGKPVTLSCSQTLNHNVMYWYQQKSSQAPKLLFHYYDKDFNNEADTPDNFQSRRPNTSFCFLDIRSPGLGDTAMYLCATSRGTSGGKTQYFGPGTRLLVL.

This chain joins TRBV2 and TRBJ1-5; 8 nucleotides match TRBD1. Germline loops: CDR1 SNHLY, CDR2 FYNNEI. CDR3 length: 17 residues. The V and J ends lost 7 bases and 1 base, in that order; junction bases with no gene match: 12. DNA for the CDR3: TGTGCCAGCACTACCGGACAGGGAAGTTTAAGCAATCAGCCCCAGCATTTT. It yields the protein CASTTGQGSLSNQPQHF.

This rearrangement joins TRBV11-1 to TRBJ2-7; perhaps D is TRBD1 or TRBD2 (6 bases each). V was trimmed by 5 bases and J by 2 bases, leaving 13 bases between them. The CDR3 runs 14 residues. Germline CDR1 and CDR2: SGHAT and FQDESV (reference sequence). The CDR3 loop is CASSENRGPYEQYF. DNA for the CDR3: TGTGCCAGCAGCGAGAACCGGGGGCCCTACGAGCAGTACTTC.

The chain uses TRBV6-6 and TRBJ1-4; D may be TRBD1 (5 bases). V lost 5 bases and J lost 5, with 15 bases in between. The CDR3 is made up of 15 amino acids. Germline V gene data show CDR1 as MNHNY and CDR2 as SVGAGI (reference sequence). CDR3 sequence: CASSPQRQLNEKLFF. CDR3 in DNA: TGTGCCAGCAGTCCCCAAAGACAGTTGAATGAAAAACTGTTTTTT.

This sequence joins TRBV6-1 and TRBJ2-1; 9 bases are a match to TRBD1. V lost 2 bases and J lost 6; bases outside the gene matches: 2. CDR1 and CDR2 (germline): MNHNS, SASEGT. The CDR3 loop spans 14 amino acids. CDR3 in amino acids: CASSERDRANEQFF. The CDR3 nucleotides are TGTGCCAGCAGTGAACGGGACAGGGCCAATGAGCAGTTCTTC.

The chain joins TRBV6-6 to TRBJ2-7; unclear D gene. V gave up 7 bases and J gave up 6 bases, with 19 bases separating them. Per germline, CDR1 MNHNY and CDR2 SVGAGI (reference sequence). The CDR3 spans 14 residues. DNA of the CDR3: TGTGCCAGCACCCCCGCCTTCCCCGGCGGCGAGCAGTACTTC. It codes for CASTPAFPGGEQYF.

This sequence joins TRBV5-6 and TRBJ2-5, with D possibly TRBD2 on 6 matching bases. Trimming took off 0 bases at V and 0 bases at J, with 12 bases between the two ends. Germline V CDR1 and CDR2: SGHDT, YYEEEE. The CDR3 is made up of 16 amino acids. CDR3 residues: CASSLVGAGYQETQYF. The CDR3 DNA sequence: TGTGCCAGCAGCTTGGTAGGGGCGGGGTACCAAGAGACCCAGTACTTC. Full variable domain (remainder filled in from reference TRBV5-6 and TRBJ2-5): DAGVTQSPTHLIKTRGQQVTLRCSPKSGHDTVSWYQQALGQGPQFIFQYYEEEERQRGNFPDRFSGHQFPNYSSELNVNALLLGDSALYLCASSLVGAGYQETQYFGPGTRLLVL.

The V gene is TRBV6-1, the J gene TRBJ1-1, with a weak D call TRBD1 (6 bases). Germline V gene data show CDR1 as MNHNS and CDR2 as SASEGT. The CDR3 is 13 amino acids. V gave up 8 bases and J gave up 1 base, with 11 bases separating them. Here the CDR3 DNA reads TGTGCCAGCCGGGACACCCAGAACACTGAAGCTTTCTTT. Its protein is CASRDTQNTEAFF.

This clone was detected only once. This chain links TRBV29-1 with TRBJ2-3; 10 bases agree with TRBD2. Trimming removed 2 bases from V and 1 base from J; junction bases left unmatched: 3. Germline lookup yields CDR1 SQVTM and CDR2 ANQGSEA. This CDR3 spans 15 amino acids. The CDR3 coding sequence is TGCAGCGTTGAAACTAGCGGGGCGCGCACAGATACGCAGTATTTT. It is translated as CSVETSGARTDTQYF.

This chain uses TRBV9 with TRBJ2-7; D call uncertain. The CDR3 consists of 16 residues. Per germline, CDR1 SGDLS and CDR2 YYNGEE. V lost 0 bases and J 4 bases, leaving 17 bases between the germline ends. As DNA, the CDR3 is TGTGCCAGCAGCGTAGGCCAGCCCGGCCCACCGTACGAGCAGTACTTC. Protein: CASSVGQPGPPYEQYF.

CDR3: CASIKWDRVYTEAFF. In DNA form, the CDR3 reads TGTGCCAGCATTAAATGGGACAGGGTCTACACTGAAGCTTTCTTT. The chain links TRBV6-5 to TRBJ1-1, with 9 bases that match TRBD1. CDR3 size: 15 residues. Trimming at V came to 7 bases and at J to 3 bases, leaving 9 bases not matched to a gene. Germline assignment: CDR1 MNHEY and CDR2 SVGAGI.

This chain connects TRBV27 to TRBJ2-5; D gene ambiguous. Per germline, CDR1 MNHEY and CDR2 SMNVEV (reference sequence). V was shortened by 6 bases and J by 1 base, with 6 bases between the two germline ends. The CDR3 runs to 12 residues. The CDR3 is CASSPGQETQYF. The CDR3 DNA is TGTGCCAGCAGCCCGGGCCAAGAGACCCAGTACTTC.

The chain joins TRBV2 to TRBJ1-3, with D perhaps matching TRBD1 (5 bases). CDR3 length: 14 amino acids. Between the trimmed V and J ends, which lost 6 bases and 0 bases, there was a span of 9 bases. Germline V gives CDR1 SNHLY, CDR2 FYNNEI. This CDR3 is CASRGPHSGNTIYF. The CDR3 nucleotides read TGTGCCAGCAGGGGACCGCACTCTGGAAACACCATATATTTT.

The chain uses TRBV6-5 and TRBJ2-2; possible D gene TRBD2, 6 bases. The length of the CDR3 is 16 residues. V lost 4 bases and J 2 bases, leaving 14 bases between the germline ends. Looked up from germline, CDR1 is MNHEY and CDR2 is SVGAGI. The CDR3 reads CASSSQWGVNTGELFF. The CDR3 nucleotides are TGTGCCAGCAGTTCCCAATGGGGGGTTAACACCGGGGAGCTGTTTTTT.